Below are 32 T cell receptor beta chains sequenced from a single sample in a study of blood T cell repertoires in COVID-19. Clones were read by immunoSEQ multiplex PCR, and TCRdb kept only the in-frame ones, dropping some. The sample has roughly 120,000 clones; more than 80% are singletons. The sequencing sample was made of peripheral blood. These receptors were collected from a woman older than 75 with COVID-19, enrolled during active disease.

J is TRBJ2-5 and V is TRBV9, with 7 bases lining up with TRBD1. Germline loops: CDR1 SGDLS, CDR2 YYNGEE. Trimming took 4 bases from V and 3 from J; bases not matched to a gene: 3. The CDR3 loop spans 13 amino acids. The DNA of the CDR3 is TGTGCCAGCAGCCCTGACAGGGAAGAGACCCAGTACTTC. Translation: CASSPDREETQYF.

The chain carries TRBV28 and TRBJ2-3; 8 bases match TRBD2. CDR1 MDHEN and CDR2 SYDVKM come from the germline V gene. This CDR3 contains 17 residues. V shed 0 bases and J 2 bases; nucleotides not matched to a gene: 7. The CDR3 here is CASSLWGSGGYTDTQYF. The CDR3 DNA follows: TGTGCCAGCAGTTTATGGGGGAGCGGGGGCTACACAGATACGCAGTATTTT.

V and J are TRBV20-1 and TRBJ2-5, with D perhaps TRBD2 (5 bases). V was clipped by 6 bases and J by 4 bases, with 9 bases between them. Germline CDR1 is DFQATT and CDR2 is SNEGSKA (reference sequence). The CDR3 spans 11 residues. Here the CDR3 reads CSAGGRETQYF. CDR3 coding DNA: TGCAGTGCAGGAGGCCGAGAGACCCAGTACTTC.

A word on this clone: The sample contains more than one DNA sequence encoding this CDR3. The chain combines TRBV12-3 or TRBV12-4 with TRBJ1-1; weak D call: TRBD1 (5 bases). Between the trimmed V and J ends, which lost 3 bases and 1 base, there was a span of 6 bases. The CDR3 runs to 13 residues. DNA of the CDR3: TGTGCCAGCAGTTTGGGGCAGAACACTGAAGCTTTCTTT. This encodes CASSLGQNTEAFF.

The rearrangement links TRBV5-4 to TRBJ2-5, with TRBD1 matching 10 bases. Germline lookup yields CDR1 SGHNT and CDR2 YYREEE (reference sequence). The length of the CDR3 is 15 residues. The junction had 4 bases not matched to a gene; V was cut back by 3 bases and J by 2 bases. In DNA form, the CDR3 reads TGTGCCAGCAGCTGGGGACAGGGGTCGCAAGAGACCCAGTACTTC. It encodes CASSWGQGSQETQYF.

The chain recombines TRBV19 with TRBJ2-7; weak D call: TRBD1 (6 bases). V was pared by 4 bases and J by 6 bases, with 22 bases between. The CDR3 spans 16 residues. Germline CDR1 LNHDA, CDR2 SQIVND (reference sequence). The CDR3: CASSTHPGHSPVEQYF. The DNA of the CDR3 is TGTGCCAGTAGTACCCACCCGGGACACTCTCCGGTCGAGCAGTACTTC.

The chain has TRBV7-8 and TRBJ2-2, with TRBD2 matching over 16 bases. V dropped 2 bases and J dropped 3; count of bases not matched to a gene: 15. The CDR3 runs to 22 residues. CDR1 SGHVS and CDR2 FQNEAQ come from the germline V gene. CDR3 protein: CASSLNLGQGGLAGGYTGELFF. CDR3 sequence (DNA): TGTGCCAGCAGCTTAAATTTGGGACAGGGGGGACTAGCGGGAGGGTACACCGGGGAGCTGTTTTTT.

The J gene is TRBJ1-6, the V gene TRBV28, with 8 bases aligning to TRBD1. Germline loops: CDR1 MDHEN, CDR2 SYDVKM. The junction had 4 bases not matched to a gene; V was cut back by 7 bases and J by 5 bases. The CDR3 is 14 residues long. This CDR3 reads CASKQQGDNSPLHF. In DNA form, the CDR3 reads TGTGCCAGCAAGCAACAGGGGGATAATTCACCCCTCCACTTT.

This chain joins TRBV28 and TRBJ1-4; D gene ambiguous. This CDR3 has 13 residues. Germline loops: CDR1 MDHEN, CDR2 SYDVKM. Trimming took 3 bases from V and 8 from J, leaving 10 bases between them. The CDR3 region has the DNA TGTGCCAGCAGTTTTTCCGCGTCAGAAAAACTGTTTTTT. Its protein is CASSFSASEKLFF.

The V gene is TRBV6-2 or TRBV6-3, the J gene TRBJ2-2, with 13 bases that match TRBD2. The germline CDR1 and CDR2 sequences are MNHEY and SVGEGT. The CDR3 has 17 residues. Unmatched junction bases numbered 8, after V lost 3 bases and J lost 7 bases. CDR3 loop: CASSYTSGRALSGELFF. The CDR3 DNA reads TGTGCCAGCAGTTATACTAGCGGGAGGGCCTTAAGCGGGGAGCTGTTTTTT.

V is TRBV28 and J is TRBJ1-6; weak D call: TRBD1 (6 bases). This CDR3 is 15 amino acids long. V was shortened by 2 bases and J by 10 bases, with 15 bases between the two germline ends. Looked up from germline, CDR1 is MDHEN and CDR2 is SYDVKM. CDR3 sequence (DNA): TGTGCCAGCAGTTTAGGGAGGGGGAGAGGATCACCCCTCCACTTT. Amino acids: CASSLGRGRGSPLHF.

The sample holds one count of this clone. The CDR3 sequence is CASRQGTSGSEQFF. In DNA form, the CDR3 reads TGTGCCAGCAGACAGGGGACTAGCGGGAGTGAGCAGTTCTTC. The genes are TRBV7-8 and TRBJ2-1; TRBD2 aligns across 14 bases. Germline assignment: CDR1 SGHVS and CDR2 FQNEAQ. V lost 6 bases and J lost 9; bases outside the gene matches: 4. This CDR3 has 14 residues.

The chain couples TRBV27 to TRBJ2-3; possible D gene TRBD2, 6 bases. This CDR3 is built from 16 residues. V lost 8 bases to trimming and J lost 3 bases, with 21 bases between them. In germline, CDR1 is MNHEY, CDR2 SMNVEV (reference sequence). In DNA form, the CDR3 reads TGTGCCAGCGCGTCCGCATGGGGGGTGGGTACAGATACGCAGTATTTT. Translation gives CASASAWGVGTDTQYF.

This clone was picked up one time. Written as DNA, the CDR3 is TGTGCCAGCAGCAACCTAGCGGGAGGGCCGGGAGGGGCCTACAATGAGCAGTTCTTC. Translated: CASSNLAGGPGGAYNEQFF. The rearrangement uses TRBV6-2 or TRBV6-3 and TRBJ2-1; 12 bases align to TRBD2. The CDR3 is 19 residues long. Looked up from germline, CDR1 is MNHEY and CDR2 is SVGEGT. The ends lost 6 bases at V and 2 bases at J; junction bases unmatched: 14.

The CDR3: CASRPGLADNTEAFF. For the CDR3, the DNA is TGTGCCAGTAGGCCAGGGTTGGCCGATAACACTGAAGCTTTCTTT. This chain joins TRBV19 and TRBJ1-1, with a possible D match to TRBD1 (5 bases). Germline lookup yields CDR1 LNHDA and CDR2 SQIVND (reference sequence). The CDR3 length is 15 residues. Trimming pared 6 bases from V and 2 bases from J, leaving 16 bases between. Together with reference TRBV19 and TRBJ1-1, the CDR3 gives the full variable domain: DGGITQSPKYLFRKEGQNVTLSCEQNLNHDAMYWYRQDPGQGLRLIYYSQIVNDFQKGDIAEGYSVSREKKESFPLTVTSAQKNPTAFYLCASRPGLADNTEAFFGQGTRLTVV.

This clone was counted a few times. The chain joins TRBV19 to TRBJ1-6; D is possibly TRBD1 (6 bases). Trimming took off 9 bases at V and 7 bases at J, with 13 bases between the two ends. CDR3 length: 13 amino acids. The germline V gene encodes CDR1 LNHDA and CDR2 SQIVND (reference sequence). The CDR3 bases are TGTGCCAGCAAGAGGACAGAAAATTCACCCCTCCACTTT. This encodes CASKRTENSPLHF.

The chain links TRBV2 to TRBJ1-1, with TRBD1 identical over 8 bases. Germline CDR1 and CDR2: SNHLY and FYNNEI. This CDR3 has 14 amino acids. The V gene end was trimmed by 6 bases and the J gene end by 1 base; junction bases not matched to a gene: 4. CDR3 bases: TGTGCCAGCAGCGGACAGGGTCAGAACACTGAAGCTTTCTTT. Protein sequence: CASSGQGQNTEAFF. The full variable domain, its missing parts supplied by reference TRBV2 and TRBJ1-1, is EPEVTQTPSHQVTQMGQEVILRCVPISNHLYFYWYRQILGQKVEFLVSFYNNEISEKSEIFDDQFSVERPDGSNFTLKIRSTKLEDSAMYFCASSGQGQNTEAFFGQGTRLTVV.

The chain has TRBV27 and TRBJ2-7, with 8 bases fitting TRBD1. Trimming removed 5 bases from V and 1 base from J; junction bases left unmatched: 13. The germline gives CDR1 MNHEY, CDR2 SMNVEV (reference sequence). The CDR3 is 17 amino acids. The CDR3 spells CASSRERPGGKSYEQYF. Here the CDR3 DNA reads TGTGCCAGCAGTCGCGAGCGTCCAGGGGGCAAATCCTACGAGCAGTACTTC.

This rearrangement joins TRBV28 to TRBJ1-5, with D unresolved. Trimming stripped 6 bases from V and 8 bases from J, with 14 bases between. From germline, CDR1 is MDHEN and CDR2 SYDVKM. The CDR3 sequence is 13 residues long. The CDR3 nucleotides are TGTGCCAGCAGCCCGGACTGGGGTGAGCCCCAGCATTTT. Translation: CASSPDWGEPQHF. Full variable domain (outside the CDR3, taken from reference TRBV28 and TRBJ1-5): DVKVTQSSRYLVKRTGEKVFLECVQDMDHENMFWYRQDPGLGLRLIYFSYDVKMKEKGDIPEGYSVSREKKERFSLILESASTNQTSMYLCASSPDWGEPQHFGDGTRLSIL.

The rearrangement links TRBV19 to TRBJ1-1, with D unclear. The germline gives CDR1 LNHDA, CDR2 SQIVND (reference sequence). This CDR3 comprises 12 residues. V was trimmed by 9 bases and J by 4 bases, leaving 12 bases between them. In DNA form, the CDR3 reads TGTGCCAGCTCGAGCTGGAGCACTGAAGCTTTCTTT. Its translation: CASSSWSTEAFF.

This chain uses TRBV6-5 with TRBJ1-5; D is unresolved. The ends were cut back, 9 bases at V and 1 base at J, with 10 bases in the middle. CDR1 is MNHEY, CDR2 SVGAGI, per germline. The CDR3 covers 13 residues. The CDR3 here is CASESRSNQPQHF. CDR3 sequence (DNA): TGTGCCAGTGAGTCCAGGAGCAATCAGCCCCAGCATTTT.

V and J are TRBV5-5 and TRBJ2-7; 7 bases are a match to TRBD1. CDR1 and CDR2 (germline): SGHKS, YYEKEE (reference sequence). The ends lost 3 bases at V and 3 bases at J; junction bases unmatched: 6. The CDR3 totals 14 residues. CDR3 sequence: CASSSMTGNYEQYF. CDR3 bases: TGTGCCAGCAGCTCCATGACAGGGAACTACGAGCAGTACTTC.

The chain couples TRBV11-2 to TRBJ2-5; perhaps TRBD2 as D (5 bases). The CDR3 has 13 residues. Germline V gene lookup returns CDR1 SGHAT and CDR2 FQNNGV. The ends were cut back, 6 bases at V and 3 bases at J, with 11 bases in the middle. Here the CDR3 reads CASRRAAEETQYF. CDR3 nucleotide sequence: TGTGCCAGCAGGCGGGCAGCGGAAGAGACCCAGTACTTC.

This clone was counted only a few times. V and J are TRBV6-5 and TRBJ1-1; D perhaps matches TRBD1 (6 bases). Germline V CDR1 and CDR2: MNHEY, SVGAGI. The V and J ends lost 6 bases and 7 bases respectively, with 9 bases between them. The CDR3 contains 11 residues. The CDR3 reads CASSPQGEAFF. The CDR3 region has the DNA TGTGCCAGCAGCCCACAGGGTGAAGCTTTCTTT.

This chain uses TRBV7-2 with TRBJ2-5, with TRBD1 matching over 7 bases. The J segment lost 3 bases and the V segment lost 5 bases, leaving 3 bases of the junction unmatched. The CDR3 extends over 13 amino acids. CDR1 is SGHTA, CDR2 FQGNSA, per germline. This CDR3 reads CASSPGQKETQYF. The CDR3 DNA is TGTGCCAGCAGCCCGGGACAGAAAGAGACCCAGTACTTC.

CDR3 sequence reads: CASSLRDSLGGEKLFF. In DNA, the CDR3 is TGTGCCAGCAGCTTAAGGGACAGCCTGGGGGGTGAAAAACTGTTTTTT. The rearrangement uses TRBV7-6 and TRBJ1-4; 7 bases map to TRBD1. The CDR3 contains 16 residues. V was clipped by 2 bases and J by 7 bases; unmatched bases: 10. Germline CDR1 and CDR2: SGHVS and FNYEAQ.

V gene TRBV5-6 combines with J gene TRBJ1-6; D is ambiguous. This CDR3 region has 12 residues. V lost 2 bases and J lost 7, with 4 bases in between. CDR1 SGHDT and CDR2 YYEEEE come from the germline V gene. The CDR3 loop is CASSFLNSPLHF. The CDR3 DNA reads TGTGCCAGCAGCTTCTTGAATTCACCCCTCCACTTT.

A single count supports this clone. The V and J genes are TRBV29-1 and TRBJ2-1; D possibly corresponds to TRBD1 (6 bases). In germline, CDR1 is SQVTM, CDR2 ANQGSEA. The CDR3 loop spans 13 amino acids. Between the trimmed V and J ends, which lost 0 bases and 12 bases, there was a span of 15 bases. The CDR3 bases are TGCAGCGTTGAAGAGCTGACAGGCATAGTGCAGTTCTTC. The encoded protein is CSVEELTGIVQFF.

J is TRBJ2-1 and V is TRBV13; maybe TRBD2 (6 bases). Trimming stripped 5 bases from V and 8 bases from J, with 16 bases between. In germline, CDR1 is PRHDT, CDR2 FYEKMQ (reference sequence). The CDR3 totals 14 residues. The CDR3 DNA reads TGTGCCAGCAGCGTTAGCGGTGGACGAGATGAGCAGTTCTTC. This translates into CASSVSGGRDEQFF.

Only one count was recorded for this clone. For the CDR3, the DNA is TGTGCCAGCAGTTACGCCCTCGACAGGGAAACCCACGAGCAGTACTTC. This translates into CASSYALDRETHEQYF. The chain recombines TRBV6-6 with TRBJ2-7; 7 bases agree with TRBD1. Germline CDR1 MNHNY, CDR2 SVGAGI (reference sequence). The CDR3 sequence is 16 residues long. The J segment lost 5 bases and the V segment lost 2 bases, leaving 12 bases of the junction unmatched.

The chain carries TRBV2 and TRBJ1-5, with 7 bases aligning to TRBD1. The length of the CDR3 is 16 residues. J was trimmed by 4 bases and V by 1 base; bases with no gene match: 7. The germline V gene encodes CDR1 SNHLY and CDR2 FYNNEI. CDR3 sequence reads: CASSEGTGTNNQPQHF. The CDR3 coding sequence is TGTGCCAGCAGTGAAGGGACAGGTACCAATAATCAGCCCCAGCATTTT.

The sample holds one count of this clone. This chain joins TRBV12-3 or TRBV12-4 and TRBJ1-1; TRBD1 matches at 7 bases. The CDR3 is 13 amino acids. V was clipped by 5 bases and J by 4 bases; unmatched bases: 4. Here the CDR3 DNA reads TGTGCCAGCAGTAGACAGGGAGGCACTGAAGCTTTCTTT. It translates to CASSRQGGTEAFF.